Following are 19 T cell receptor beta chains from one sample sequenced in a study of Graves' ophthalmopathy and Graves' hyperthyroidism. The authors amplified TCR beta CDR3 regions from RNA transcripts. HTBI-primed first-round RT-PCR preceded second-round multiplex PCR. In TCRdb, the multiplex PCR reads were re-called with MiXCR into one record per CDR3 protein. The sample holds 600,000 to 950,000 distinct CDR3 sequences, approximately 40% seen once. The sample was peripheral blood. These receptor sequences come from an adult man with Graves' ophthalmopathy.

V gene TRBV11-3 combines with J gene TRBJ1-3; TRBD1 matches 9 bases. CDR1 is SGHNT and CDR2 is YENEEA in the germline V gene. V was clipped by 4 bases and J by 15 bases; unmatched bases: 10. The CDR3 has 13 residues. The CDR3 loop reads CASSYRDRDQPYF. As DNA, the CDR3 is TGTGCCAGCAGCTATAGGGACAGGGATCAGCCATATTTT.

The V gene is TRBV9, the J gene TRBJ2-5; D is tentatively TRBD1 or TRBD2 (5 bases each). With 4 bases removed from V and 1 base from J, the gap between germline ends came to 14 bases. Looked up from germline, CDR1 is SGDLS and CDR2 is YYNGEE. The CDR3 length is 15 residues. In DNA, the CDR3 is TGTGCCAGCAGCCTCGGGTGGGGGTTCCAAGAGACCCAGTACTTC. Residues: CASSLGWGFQETQYF.

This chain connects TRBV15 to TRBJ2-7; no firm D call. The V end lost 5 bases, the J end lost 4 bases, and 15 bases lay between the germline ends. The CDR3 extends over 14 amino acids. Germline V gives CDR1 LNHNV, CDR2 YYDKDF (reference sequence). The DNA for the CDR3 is TGTGCCACCAGCCCAGGCGATCGTGGTTACGAGCAGTACTTC. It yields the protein CATSPGDRGYEQYF.

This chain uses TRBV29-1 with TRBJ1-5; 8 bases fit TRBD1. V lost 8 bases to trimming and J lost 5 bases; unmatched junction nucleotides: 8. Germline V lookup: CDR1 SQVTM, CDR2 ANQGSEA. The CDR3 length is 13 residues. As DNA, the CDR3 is TGCAGCCCGGGTCAGGGGGCGTATCAGCCCCAGCATTTT. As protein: CSPGQGAYQPQHF.

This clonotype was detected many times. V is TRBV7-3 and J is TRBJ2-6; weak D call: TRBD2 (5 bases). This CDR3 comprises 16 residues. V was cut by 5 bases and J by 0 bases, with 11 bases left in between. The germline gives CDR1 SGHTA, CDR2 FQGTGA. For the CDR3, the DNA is TGTGCCAGCAGCCCGGGATTTAGCTCTGGGGCCAACGTCCTGACTTTC. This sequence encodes CASSPGFSSGANVLTF.

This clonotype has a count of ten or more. The CDR3 spells CASSLDTGELFF. The DNA for the CDR3 is TGTGCCAGCAGCTTAGACACCGGGGAGCTGTTTTTT. The V call is TRBV7-9, the J call TRBJ2-2, with D hard to call. The ends were cut back, 1 base at V and 3 bases at J, with 0 bases in the middle. The CDR3 consists of 12 residues. From germline, CDR1 is SEHNR and CDR2 FQNEAQ (reference sequence). The entire variable domain, with the rest obtained from reference TRBV7-9 and TRBJ2-2, is as follows: DTGVSQNPRHKITKRGQNVTFRCDPISEHNRLYWYRQTLGQGPEFLTYFQNEAQLEKSRLLSDRFSAERPKGSFSTLEIQRTEQGDSAMYLCASSLDTGELFFGEGSRLTVL.

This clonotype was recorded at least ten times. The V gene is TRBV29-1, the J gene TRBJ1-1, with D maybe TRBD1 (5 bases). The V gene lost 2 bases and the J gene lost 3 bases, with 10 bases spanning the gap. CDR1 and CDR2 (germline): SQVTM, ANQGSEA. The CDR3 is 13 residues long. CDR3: CSVERGFDTEAFF. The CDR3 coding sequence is TGCAGCGTTGAACGGGGCTTCGACACTGAAGCTTTCTTT. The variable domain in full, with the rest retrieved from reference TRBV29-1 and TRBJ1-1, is SAVISQKPSRDICQRGTSLTIQCQVDSQVTMMFWYRQQPGQSLTLIATANQGSEATYESGFVIDKFPISRPNLTFSTLTVSNMSPEDSSIYLCSVERGFDTEAFFGQGTRLTVV.

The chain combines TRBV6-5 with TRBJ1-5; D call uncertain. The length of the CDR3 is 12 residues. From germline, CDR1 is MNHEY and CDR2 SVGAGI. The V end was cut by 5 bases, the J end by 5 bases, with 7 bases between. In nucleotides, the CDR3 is TGTGCCAGCAGTAAGCGGGATCAGCCCCAGCATTTT. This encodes CASSKRDQPQHF.

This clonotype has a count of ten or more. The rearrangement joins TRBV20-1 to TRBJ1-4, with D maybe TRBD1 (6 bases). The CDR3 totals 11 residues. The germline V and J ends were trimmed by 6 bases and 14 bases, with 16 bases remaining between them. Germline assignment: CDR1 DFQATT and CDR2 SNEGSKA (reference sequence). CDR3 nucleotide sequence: TGCAGTGCCACCGACAGGTTCGGGCTGTTTTTT. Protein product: CSATDRFGLFF.

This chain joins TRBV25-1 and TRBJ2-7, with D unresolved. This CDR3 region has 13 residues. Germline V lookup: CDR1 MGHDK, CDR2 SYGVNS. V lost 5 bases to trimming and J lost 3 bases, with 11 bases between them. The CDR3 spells CASSHGPGYEQYF. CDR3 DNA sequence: TGTGCCAGCAGTCACGGACCTGGCTACGAGCAGTACTTC.

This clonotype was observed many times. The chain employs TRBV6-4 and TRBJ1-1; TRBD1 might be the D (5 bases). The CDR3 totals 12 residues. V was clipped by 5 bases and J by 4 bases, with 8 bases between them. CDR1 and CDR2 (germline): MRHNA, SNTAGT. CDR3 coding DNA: TGTGCCAGCAGTCAAGGGGTCACTGAAGCTTTCTTT. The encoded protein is CASSQGVTEAFF.

The CDR3 coding sequence is TGTGCCAGCTCACCAGAAGGGACGGAGACCCAGTACTTC. It codes for CASSPEGTETQYF. The chain carries TRBV6-2 or TRBV6-3 and TRBJ2-5; possibly TRBD1 or TRBD2 for D (5 bases each). From germline, CDR1 is MNHEY and CDR2 SVGEGT. Trimming took 8 bases from V and 5 from J, leaving 15 bases between them. The CDR3 runs to 13 residues.

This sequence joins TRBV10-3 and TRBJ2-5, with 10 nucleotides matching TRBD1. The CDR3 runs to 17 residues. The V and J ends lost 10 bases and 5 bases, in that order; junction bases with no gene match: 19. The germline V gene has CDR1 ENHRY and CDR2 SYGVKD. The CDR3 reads CASSYRGVTGGAETQYF. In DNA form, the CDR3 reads TGTGCCAGCAGCTATCGGGGAGTGACAGGGGGCGCGGAGACCCAGTACTTC.

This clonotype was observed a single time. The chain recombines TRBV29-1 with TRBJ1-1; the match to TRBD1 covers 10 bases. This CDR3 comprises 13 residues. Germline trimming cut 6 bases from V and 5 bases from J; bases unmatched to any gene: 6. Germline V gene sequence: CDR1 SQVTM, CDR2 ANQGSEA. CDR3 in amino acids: CSVRTGGGTEAFF. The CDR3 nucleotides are TGCAGCGTGAGGACAGGGGGGGGGACTGAAGCTTTCTTT.

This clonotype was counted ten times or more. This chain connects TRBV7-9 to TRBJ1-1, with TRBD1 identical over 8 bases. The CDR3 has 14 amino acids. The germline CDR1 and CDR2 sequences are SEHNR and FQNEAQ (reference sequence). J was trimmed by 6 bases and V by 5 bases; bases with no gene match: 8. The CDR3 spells CASSTTGGHAEAFF. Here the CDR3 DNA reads TGTGCCAGCAGCACTACAGGGGGTCACGCTGAAGCTTTCTTT.

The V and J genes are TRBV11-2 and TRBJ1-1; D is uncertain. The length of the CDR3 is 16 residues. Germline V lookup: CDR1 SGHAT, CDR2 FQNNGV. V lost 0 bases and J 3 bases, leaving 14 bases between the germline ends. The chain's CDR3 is CASSLDRGSAYTEAFF. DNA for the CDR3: TGTGCCAGCAGCTTAGATCGAGGCAGCGCATACACTGAAGCTTTCTTT.

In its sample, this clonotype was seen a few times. Written as DNA, the CDR3 is TGTGCCAGCAGCCCCGAGGACGTTCCTGAAGCTTTCTTT. This encodes CASSPEDVPEAFF. V and J are TRBV11-2 and TRBJ1-1; D remains ambiguous. Germline assignment: CDR1 SGHAT and CDR2 FQNNGV. The CDR3 length is 13 residues. Trimming removed 5 bases at V and 6 bases at J, with 13 bases between.

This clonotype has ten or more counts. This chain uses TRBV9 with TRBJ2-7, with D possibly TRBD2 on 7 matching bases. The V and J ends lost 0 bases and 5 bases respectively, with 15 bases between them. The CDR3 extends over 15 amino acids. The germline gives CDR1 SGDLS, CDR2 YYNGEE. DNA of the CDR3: TGTGCCAGCAGCGTAGCCGGAGGGGGGGGCGACGAGCAGTACTTC. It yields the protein CASSVAGGGGDEQYF. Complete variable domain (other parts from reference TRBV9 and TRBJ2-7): DSGVTQTPKHLITATGQRVTLRCSPRSGDLSVYWYQQSLDQGLQFLIQYYNGEERAKGNILERFSAQQFPDLHSELNLSSLELGDSALYFCASSVAGGGGDEQYFGPGTRLTVT.

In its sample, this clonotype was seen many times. The CDR3 here is CASSPRDRVNYGYTF. The DNA for the CDR3 is TGTGCCAGCAGCCCGAGGGACAGGGTAAACTATGGCTACACCTTC. The chain links TRBV7-2 to TRBJ1-2; 9 nucleotides agree with TRBD1. With 5 bases clipped from V and 2 bases from J, the junction kept 6 bases outside the gene matches. Germline CDR1 reads SGHTA; CDR2 reads FQGNSA. CDR3 length: 15 amino acids.